Listed below are T cell receptor beta chains from one sample, sequenced in a study of OX40 agonist ivuxolimab in advanced cancers. Sequencing was performed with immunoSEQ multiplex PCR; in TCRdb, only in-frame clones are kept and a portion is missing. The profile covers some 42,000 clones, with 80% to 90% appearing a single time and 4.7% taken by the ten largest. Here the sequenced sample was CD4+ or CD8+ T cells sorted from blood, taken in a trial of the OX40 agonist ivuxolimab. The receptors stem from an adult with an advanced solid tumor such as melanoma, head and neck, liver or kidney cancer. CDR3s include the opening cysteine and the closing phenylalanine or tryptophan.

V gene	J gene	CDR3 protein
TRBV30	TRBJ1-1	CAWSGGGGPTEAFF
TRBV7-9	TRBJ1-2	CASSLGTGAGYTF
TRBV19	TRBJ2-2	CASPQPNTGELFF
TRBV14	TRBJ2-2	CASSQNKGGVVTGELFF
TRBV7-2	TRBJ2-1	CASSLASGTPNEQFF
TRBV28	TRBJ1-2	CASSSPSLGQGLSYGYTF
TRBV5-6	TRBJ2-1	CASSLVLAGVYYNEQFF
TRBV19	TRBJ2-2	CASSINRNTGELFF
TRBV7-9	TRBJ1-1	CASSLDRNTEAFF
TRBV7-2	TRBJ1-6	CASSLPASPLHF
TRBV5-3	TRBJ1-2	CARSVKFKGGVGSGYTF
TRBV4-3	TRBJ2-3	CASSQDTGVADTQYF
TRBV5-8	TRBJ2-1	CASSFPTSGYNEQFF
TRBV11-3	TRBJ2-1	CASSLTDNEQFF
TRBV6-5	TRBJ1-5	CASSSGTGGNNQPQHF
TRBV7-2	TRBJ2-7	CASSNVPNYEQYF
TRBV14	TRBJ1-1	CASSQNQNTEAFF
TRBV28	TRBJ1-1	CASSSGPGTEAFF
TRBV6-5	TRBJ1-2	CASSSQRNTNGYTF
TRBV19	TRBJ2-1	CASSISQAGGYNEQFF
TRBV28	TRBJ2-5	CASSLTGHQETQYF
TRBV7-2	TRBJ1-2	CASSFPTGSNYGYTF
TRBV7-2	TRBJ2-3	CASSPQGAGSTDTQYF
TRBV28	TRBJ2-1	CASSLSTGDSYNEQFF
TRBV7-6	TRBJ2-3	CASSLAWTGGLTDTQYF
TRBV7-9	TRBJ1-3	CASSLGVSSGNTIYF
TRBV29-1	TRBJ2-2	CSVEVAGFKSGELFF
TRBV12-2	TRBJ1-2	CASRPTRRYGYTF
TRBV9	TRBJ1-3	CASSPHQGDGNTIYF